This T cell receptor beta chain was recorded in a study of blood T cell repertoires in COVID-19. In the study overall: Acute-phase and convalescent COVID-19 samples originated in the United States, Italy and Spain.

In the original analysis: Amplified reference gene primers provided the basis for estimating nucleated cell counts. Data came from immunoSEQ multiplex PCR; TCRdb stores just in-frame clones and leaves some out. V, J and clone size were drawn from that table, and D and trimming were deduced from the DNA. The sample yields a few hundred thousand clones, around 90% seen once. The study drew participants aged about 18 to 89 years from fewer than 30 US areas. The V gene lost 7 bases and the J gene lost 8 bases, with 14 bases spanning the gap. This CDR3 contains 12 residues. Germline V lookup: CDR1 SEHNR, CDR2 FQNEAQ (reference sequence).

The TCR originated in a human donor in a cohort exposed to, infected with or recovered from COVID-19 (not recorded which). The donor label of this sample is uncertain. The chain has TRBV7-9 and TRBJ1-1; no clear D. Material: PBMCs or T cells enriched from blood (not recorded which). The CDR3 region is CASIAPSTEAFF. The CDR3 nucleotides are TGTGCCAGCATTGCCCCGAGTACCGAAGCTTTCTTT.